The 25 T cell receptor beta chains below all came from one sample that was sequenced in a study of blood T cell repertoires in COVID-19. Only in-frame clones appear in the TCRdb table, and some are missing; sequencing was by immunoSEQ multiplex PCR. The profile shows approximately 160,000 clones, approximately 78% of them singletons. Material for sequencing was peripheral blood. The receptors were sampled from a human donor in a cohort sampled during active COVID-19.

The sample holds a few counts of this clone. V and J are TRBV29-1 and TRBJ2-3; 10 bases agree with TRBD1. The germline V gene encodes CDR1 SQVTM and CDR2 ANQGSEA. The CDR3 extends over 14 amino acids. V trimming: 7 bases; J trimming: 4 bases; junction bases outside the gene matches: 8. The CDR3 coding sequence is TGCAGCGCCGGGACAGGGGTCAATTCAGATACGCAGTATTTT. Its protein is CSAGTGVNSDTQYF.

The genes are TRBV6-6 and TRBJ2-7; D is perhaps TRBD2 (6 bases). Trimming removed 5 bases at V and 2 bases at J, with 13 bases between. The CDR3 extends over 14 amino acids. Germline CDR1 MNHNY, CDR2 SVGAGI (reference sequence). The CDR3 nucleotides are TGTGCCAGCAGTCCCCGACTAGATCCCTACGAGCAGTACTTC. Translation gives CASSPRLDPYEQYF.

The rearrangement uses TRBV28 and TRBJ1-2, with D unclear. The CDR3 contains 12 residues. The germline V gene has CDR1 MDHEN and CDR2 SYDVKM. Deletions cut 5 bases from V and 7 bases from J, with 11 bases between. The CDR3: CASSTPGGGYTF. The DNA for the CDR3 is TGTGCCAGCAGTACTCCCGGTGGTGGCTACACCTTC.

V and J are TRBV30 and TRBJ2-2; 13 bases agree with TRBD2. CDR3 length equals 17 residues. V lost 4 bases and J lost 0; bases outside the gene matches: 5. Germline V gene sequence: CDR1 GTSNPN, CDR2 SVGIG (reference sequence). The CDR3 is CAWTLGTSGANTGELFF. In DNA form, the CDR3 reads TGTGCCTGGACCCTTGGGACTAGCGGGGCGAACACCGGGGAGCTGTTTTTT.

This sequence joins TRBV4-1 and TRBJ1-3; D ambiguous. Germline V gene lookup returns CDR1 MGHRA and CDR2 YSYEKL. Trimming pared 1 base from V and 5 bases from J, leaving 6 bases between. The CDR3 sequence is 13 residues long. Here the CDR3 reads CASSQGLRNTIYF. The CDR3 DNA reads as TGCGCCAGCAGCCAAGGGCTCCGAAACACCATATATTTT.

About this clone itself: The junction departs from germline at one end; a sequencing error may be responsible. The chain uses TRBV19 and TRBJ1-1, with a weak D call TRBD1 (5 bases). Germline V gene sequence: CDR1 LNHDA, CDR2 SQIVND (reference sequence). The CDR3 is 13 amino acids. The CDR3: CASSNRGSTEVFF. The CDR3 coding sequence is TGTGCCAGTAGTAATCGGGGGTCCACTGAAGTTTTCTTT.

The chain uses TRBV5-1 and TRBJ2-3; 11 bases agree with TRBD2. The CDR3 is made up of 15 amino acids. V was clipped by 4 bases and J by 3 bases; unmatched bases: 4. Germline loops: CDR1 SGHRS, CDR2 YFSETQ. The CDR3 nucleotides are TGCGCCAGCAGCCCCTTAGCGGGAGGGACAGATACGCAGTATTTT. Its protein product is CASSPLAGGTDTQYF.

The V gene is TRBV12-5, the J gene TRBJ2-3, with 12 nucleotides matching TRBD2. There are 24 residues in the CDR3. CDR1 and CDR2 (germline): LGHNT, FRNRAP. With 6 bases clipped from V and 1 base from J, the junction kept 29 bases outside the gene matches. CDR3 DNA sequence: TGTGCTAGTGGCACGGACAGGATAGACCAGAGCGGACTAGCGGGAAGTATAGGCACAGATACGCAGTATTTT. Translating it yields CASGTDRIDQSGLAGSIGTDTQYF. Filled out from reference TRBV12-5 and TRBJ2-3, the complete variable domain reads DARVTQTPRHKVTEMGQEVTMRCQPILGHNTVFWYRQTMMQGLELLAYFRNRAPLDDSGMPKDRFSAEMPDATLATLKIQPSEPRDSAVYFCASGTDRIDQSGLAGSIGTDTQYFGPGTRLTVL.

The CDR3 loop is CASSPWGGLEETQYF. The CDR3 nucleotides read TGTGCCAGCAGCCCCTGGGGCGGCTTGGAAGAGACCCAGTACTTC. The genes are TRBV3-1 (or the pseudogene TRBV3-2) and TRBJ2-5; D is possibly TRBD1 (5 bases). The CDR3 covers 15 residues. Trimming removed 4 bases from V and 3 bases from J, with 15 bases in between. Germline V CDR1 and CDR2: LGHDT, YNNKEL (reference sequence).

This rearrangement joins TRBV21-1 to TRBJ2-2; no DNA check was done on the table's D call, TRBD1. TRBV21-1 is shown as a pseudogene. This CDR3 has 17 residues. The CDR3 DNA follows: TGTGCCAGCAGCAAAAGGCTAAAGGGGGCGGACACCGGGGAGCTGTTTTTT. Its protein product is CASSKRLKGADTGELFF.

The chain recombines TRBV2 with TRBJ1-1; 8 bases are shared with TRBD1. V shed 4 bases, J shed 0 bases, and the junction held 4 bases outside the gene matches. The CDR3 is 15 residues long. CDR1 SNHLY and CDR2 FYNNEI come from the germline V gene. CDR3 in DNA: TGTGCCAGCAGTGGACAGGGGCCGATGAACACTGAAGCTTTCTTT. Protein product: CASSGQGPMNTEAFF.

The chain has TRBV6-5 and TRBJ2-7, with TRBD2 identical over 9 bases. The CDR3 is 16 residues long. V dropped 0 bases and J dropped 8; count of bases not matched to a gene: 11. The germline V gene encodes CDR1 MNHEY and CDR2 SVGAGI. CDR3 sequence (DNA): TGTGCCAGCAGTTACTCCGGAGGCGGGGGGGCCATACAGCAGTACTTC. Amino acids: CASSYSGGGGAIQQYF.

V usage is TRBV2 and J usage is TRBJ1-1; a weak D match, TRBD1 (6 bases). CDR1 and CDR2 from the germline V gene are SNHLY and FYNNEI. The CDR3 length is 15 residues. Trimming removed 6 bases at V and 1 base at J, with 15 bases between. The CDR3 nucleotides are TGTGCCAGCAGAGGACAGACCTCTGGGAACACTGAAGCTTTCTTT. This translates into CASRGQTSGNTEAFF.

The J gene is TRBJ2-5, the V gene TRBV6-2 or TRBV6-3; 8 nucleotides align to TRBD2. The CDR3 length is 16 residues. Trimming cost V 6 bases and J 5 bases; bases outside gene matches: 14. Looked up from germline, CDR1 is MNHEY and CDR2 is SVGEGT. CDR3 sequence reads: CASSSHTSGRRETQYF. The CDR3 DNA sequence: TGTGCCAGCAGCAGCCATACTAGCGGTCGGAGGGAGACCCAGTACTTC.

In this sample, this clone turned up once. The chain links TRBV28 to TRBJ1-2; perhaps TRBD1 as D (5 bases). The CDR3 consists of 13 residues. Germline V lookup: CDR1 MDHEN, CDR2 SYDVKM. With 5 bases removed from V and 9 bases from J, the gap between germline ends came to 16 bases. CDR3 residues: CASSPPGGISYTF. The CDR3 DNA sequence: TGTGCCAGCAGTCCGCCGGGGGGGATTAGCTACACCTTC.

The gene calls are TRBV6-2 or TRBV6-3 and TRBJ1-6; 7 bases agree with TRBD1. The CDR3 has 17 residues. Per the germline V gene, CDR1 is MNHEY and CDR2 is SVGEGT. Losses at the gene ends were 5 bases for V and 0 bases for J; bases not matched to a gene: 7. The CDR3 sequence is CASSTTGESSYNSPLHF. CDR3 sequence (DNA): TGTGCCAGCAGTACAACAGGGGAGAGCTCCTATAATTCACCCCTCCACTTT.

The genes are TRBV2 and TRBJ2-1; the match to TRBD1 covers 10 bases. In germline, CDR1 is SNHLY, CDR2 FYNNEI. This CDR3 has 15 amino acids. Germline trimming cut 6 bases from V and 7 bases from J; bases unmatched to any gene: 9. CDR3 sequence (DNA): TGTGCCAGCAGGACCAGACAGGGGGCGCGGAATGAGCAGTTCTTC. This codes for CASRTRQGARNEQFF.

This chain links TRBV4-3 with TRBJ2-6, with unresolved D. The CDR3 length is 20 residues. Trimming cost V 0 bases and J 0 bases, with 18 bases left between them. Per germline, CDR1 LGHNA and CDR2 YSLEER. Here the CDR3 reads CASSQDLSLTFFSGANVLTF. Here the CDR3 DNA reads TGCGCCAGCAGCCAAGATTTGTCCTTGACTTTCTTCTCTGGGGCCAACGTCCTGACTTTC.

The chain employs TRBV12-3 or TRBV12-4 and TRBJ2-2; TRBD2 matches 8 bases. Trimming removed 0 bases from V and 15 bases from J; junction bases left unmatched: 6. This CDR3 region has 13 residues. CDR3 coding DNA: TGTGCCAGCAGTTTAGCAGGGACTAGGGTGGTGTTTTTT. This codes for CASSLAGTRVVFF.

The chain joins TRBV6-1 to TRBJ2-1; D is undetermined. Germline V gene data show CDR1 as MNHNS and CDR2 as SASEGT. V lost 0 bases and J lost 9, with 6 bases in between. This CDR3 has 12 amino acids. CDR3 residues: CASSEASREQFF. In DNA form, the CDR3 reads TGTGCCAGCAGTGAAGCTTCCCGTGAGCAGTTCTTC.

This clone has a single count. The V call is TRBV7-2, the J call TRBJ2-7; 7 nucleotides line up with TRBD2. Looked up from germline, CDR1 is SGHTA and CDR2 is FQGNSA. Germline trimming cut 4 bases from V and 7 bases from J; bases unmatched to any gene: 16. The CDR3 is made up of 16 amino acids. The CDR3 protein is CASSSSPAGGFGEQYF. The CDR3 coding sequence is TGTGCCAGCAGCTCCTCACCCGCCGGGGGGTTCGGGGAGCAGTACTTC.

V is TRBV18 and J is TRBJ1-5; D ambiguous. CDR1 KGHSH and CDR2 LQKENI come from the germline V gene. The ends were cut back, 3 bases at V and 6 bases at J, with 12 bases in the middle. This CDR3 comprises 14 residues. The CDR3 sequence is CASSPAGRGQPQHF. The CDR3 DNA is TGTGCCAGCTCACCGGCAGGACGGGGTCAGCCCCAGCATTTT. The full variable domain, in which reference TRBV18 and TRBJ1-5 provide the parts outside the CDR3, is NAGVMQNPRHLVRRRGQEARLRCSPMKGHSHVYWYRQLPEEGLKFMVYLQKENIIDESGMPKERFSAEFPKEGPSILRIQQVVRGDSAAYFCASSPAGRGQPQHFGDGTRLSIL.

The gene calls are TRBV2 and TRBJ2-7, with D perhaps TRBD2 (5 bases). This CDR3 contains 15 residues. Looked up from germline, CDR1 is SNHLY and CDR2 is FYNNEI. V lost 3 bases to trimming and J lost 2 bases, with 14 bases between them. The CDR3 loop is CASSEVSSGTYEQYF. CDR3 bases: TGTGCCAGCAGTGAGGTTTCCAGCGGTACCTACGAGCAGTACTTC.

This clone showed up just a few times. This chain connects TRBV7-8 to TRBJ1-5; possibly TRBD1 for D (5 bases). Germline V gene data show CDR1 as SGHVS and CDR2 as FQNEAQ. This CDR3 contains 14 residues. V was trimmed by 5 bases and J by 0 bases, leaving 8 bases between them. Here the CDR3 DNA reads TGTGCCAGCAGCGGACATAGTAGCAATCAGCCCCAGCATTTT. Its translation: CASSGHSSNQPQHF.

About this clone itself: Being one base from a much bigger clone, this may be a read error. V and J are TRBV11-2 and TRBJ2-3; 9 nucleotides agree with TRBD2. Germline trimming cut 1 base from V and 0 bases from J; bases unmatched to any gene: 2. Germline assignment: CDR1 SGHAT and CDR2 FQNNGV. This CDR3 is 16 amino acids long. CDR3 amino acids: CASSLGLAGSTDTQYF. As DNA, the CDR3 is TGTGCCAGCAGCTTAGGTCTAGCGGGGAGCACAGATACGCAGTATTTT.